The source of this T cell receptor beta chain is a study of metastatic and nonmetastatic thyroid tumors. Study-wide background: Across peripheral blood and tumor or nodule tissue samples taken from malignant and benign thyroid patients, the repertoires were compared with one another.

Original methodology: Researchers built a distant-metastasis classifier for papillary thyroid cancer that drew on CDR3 differences across clinicopathological groups. TCRdb redid the clone calls on the PCR reads using MiXCR. The V and J calls reflect TCRdb's pipeline rather than the authors' work. The data contain 4,900 or so clones, over 30% of them seen just once; the ten biggest clones take up 24%. Germline-derived CDR1 and CDR2 are SGHAT and FQNNGV. The CDR3 is 15 amino acids. Trimming left V 1 base short and J 0 bases short, with 10 bases between. Patients underwent thyroid surgery, and none had received any treatment before it.

Sequencing used adjacent normal tissue. The chain recombines TRBV11-2 with TRBJ2-7, with TRBD2 as a possible D gene (6 bases). The clonotype comes from a female donor with papillary thyroid cancer or a benign thyroid nodule (not recorded which). Some clones in this sample may be carry-over from other donors' samples. This CDR3 is CASSLAGSGSYEQYF. Written as DNA, the CDR3 is TGTGCCAGCAGCTTAGCCGGTAGCGGCTCCTACGAGCAGTACTTC.